The next 27 T cell receptor beta chains were all read from a single sample in a study of siplizumab effects on memory and regulatory T cells. Data came from immunoSEQ multiplex PCR; TCRdb stores just in-frame clones and leaves some out. This table holds roughly 62,000 clones, 79% found once. The sequencing sample was made of memory CD4+ T cells sorted from blood. The receptor set was obtained from a human donor in good health.

V is TRBV6-1 and J is TRBJ1-2; TRBD1 agrees at 7 bases. V was clipped by 6 bases and J by 7 bases; unmatched bases: 11. CDR3 length: 14 amino acids. CDR1 and CDR2 (germline): MNHNS, SASEGT. The CDR3 here is CASRTTGEGGGYTF. The CDR3 region has the DNA TGTGCCAGCAGGACTACAGGGGAAGGGGGTGGCTACACCTTC.

The chain employs TRBV30 and TRBJ1-5; D not certain. V lost 3 bases and J 2 bases, leaving 8 bases between the germline ends. CDR1 and CDR2 from the germline V gene are GTSNPN and SVGIG (reference sequence). The CDR3 sequence is 13 residues long. In DNA, the CDR3 is TGTGCCTGGAGGGCCGGCGGCAATCAGCCCCAGCATTTT. Its translation is CAWRAGGNQPQHF. Supplemented by reference TRBV30 and TRBJ1-5, the full variable domain reads SQTIHQWPATLVQPVGSPLSLECTVEGTSNPNLYWYRQAAGRGLQLLFYSVGIGQISSEVPQNLSASRPQDRQFILSSKKLLLSDSGFYLCAWRAGGNQPQHFGDGTRLSIL.

The CDR3 DNA follows: TGTGCCAGCAGTTTGGACTATGGAAAGTCCGGGGAGCTGTTTTTT. Its protein is CASSLDYGKSGELFF. The V call is TRBV6-6, the J call TRBJ2-2; D possibly corresponds to TRBD2 (6 bases). The ends were cut back, 4 bases at V and 6 bases at J, with 15 bases in the middle. Looked up from germline, CDR1 is MNHNY and CDR2 is SVGAGI (reference sequence). The CDR3 length is 15 residues.

On this clone: Other DNA sequences of this sample code for an identical CDR3. This sequence joins TRBV6-1 and TRBJ1-1; 7 nucleotides match TRBD1. V dropped 1 base and J dropped 9; count of bases not matched to a gene: 5. Looked up from germline, CDR1 is MNHNS and CDR2 is SASEGT. The CDR3 has 13 amino acids. The CDR3 DNA is TGTGCCAGCAGTGAAGGTGGGGGACAGAAAGCTTTCTTT. Its translation: CASSEGGGQKAFF.

The gene calls are TRBV9 and TRBJ2-3; 8 bases match TRBD2. Unmatched junction bases numbered 10, after V lost 0 bases and J lost 4 bases. The V gene's germline CDR1 is SGDLS and CDR2 YYNGEE. The CDR3 is made up of 17 amino acids. The CDR3 sequence: CASSVGRTGGAADTQYF. The CDR3 nucleotides are TGTGCCAGCAGCGTAGGACGAACGGGGGGGGCGGCAGATACGCAGTATTTT.

The chain carries TRBV4-2 and TRBJ2-3; 8 bases are shared with TRBD2. V dropped 0 bases and J dropped 3; count of bases not matched to a gene: 5. From germline, CDR1 is LGHNA and CDR2 YNFKEQ. CDR3 length equals 16 residues. The CDR3 DNA reads TGTGCCAGCAGCCAAGACCTGGCGGGGGGAACAGATACGCAGTATTTT. This codes for CASSQDLAGGTDTQYF.

The genes are TRBV28 and TRBJ1-5, with a possible D match to TRBD1 (5 bases). This CDR3 is 16 amino acids long. Germline CDR1 reads MDHEN; CDR2 reads SYDVKM. V was pared by 3 bases and J by 7 bases, with 19 bases between. CDR3 nucleotides: TGTGCCAGCAGTTTCCCGAGGCAGGGTGGGCGACAGCCCCAGCATTTT. Amino acid sequence: CASSFPRQGGRQPQHF.

The chain carries TRBV19 and TRBJ1-1; D unclear. The CDR3 length is 14 residues. The V end lost 1 base, the J end lost 0 bases, and 6 bases lay between the germline ends. CDR1 and CDR2 (germline): LNHDA, SQIVND (reference sequence). CDR3 sequence reads: CASSIGHMNTEAFF. CDR3 in DNA: TGTGCCAGTAGTATAGGCCACATGAACACTGAAGCTTTCTTT.

As regards this clone: Just one base apart from a much larger clone, this may be a read error. This sequence joins TRBV6-6 and TRBJ1-6; weak D call: TRBD1 (5 bases). There are 13 residues in the CDR3. The V gene lost 7 bases and the J gene lost 7 bases, with 11 bases spanning the gap. Germline V gene data show CDR1 as MNHNY and CDR2 as SVGAGI (reference sequence). The CDR3, as DNA: TGTGCCAGCATGTGGGGGTACAATTCACCCCTCCACTTT. As protein: CASMWGYNSPLHF.

The rearrangement joins TRBV6-5 to TRBJ2-5, with a weak D call TRBD2 (5 bases). The germline gives CDR1 MNHEY, CDR2 SVGAGI. V lost 4 bases and J 6 bases, leaving 9 bases between the germline ends. The CDR3 contains 12 residues. CDR3 sequence reads: CASSSTRKTQYF. The CDR3 nucleotides read TGTGCCAGCAGTTCTACTAGGAAGACCCAGTACTTC.

There are a few counts of this clone. This rearrangement joins TRBV7-6 to TRBJ1-3; 7 bases are shared with TRBD1. Germline V gene sequence: CDR1 SGHVS, CDR2 FNYEAQ. The CDR3 runs to 17 residues. Germline trimming cut 4 bases from V and 0 bases from J; bases unmatched to any gene: 9. The CDR3: CASSSLQTGSSGNTIYF. CDR3 DNA sequence: TGTGCCAGCAGCTCACTACAGACAGGGAGCTCTGGAAACACCATATATTTT.

J is TRBJ1-3 and V is TRBV10-3; D unresolved. In germline, CDR1 is ENHRY, CDR2 SYGVKD. The CDR3 covers 15 residues. V gave up 4 bases and J gave up 0 bases, with 10 bases separating them. CDR3 in amino acids: CAISGGASSGNTIYF. DNA for the CDR3: TGTGCCATCAGTGGAGGAGCCAGCTCTGGAAACACCATATATTTT.

The V and J genes are TRBV7-9 and TRBJ2-3; weak D call: TRBD1 (6 bases). The CDR3 has 14 residues. The V and J ends lost 7 bases and 0 bases respectively, with 11 bases between them. Germline V gives CDR1 SEHNR, CDR2 FQNEAQ (reference sequence). The CDR3 DNA reads TGTGCCAGCACCAGGCAGGGGAGCACAGATACGCAGTATTTT. Translated: CASTRQGSTDTQYF.

The J gene is TRBJ2-1, the V gene TRBV9; 7 bases are shared with TRBD2. Per the germline V gene, CDR1 is SGDLS and CDR2 is YYNGEE. With 6 bases clipped from V and 5 bases from J, the junction kept 8 bases outside the gene matches. The length of the CDR3 is 14 residues. The CDR3 bases are TGTGCCAGCACCCCGTTAGCGGGCAACAATGAGCAGTTCTTC. Protein product: CASTPLAGNNEQFF.

V gene TRBV11-1 combines with J gene TRBJ2-5; D could derive from TRBD1 or TRBD2 (5 bases each). The CDR3 is 15 amino acids. Trimming removed 1 base from V and 5 bases from J, with 14 bases in between. Germline V CDR1 and CDR2: SGHAT, FQDESV (reference sequence). The CDR3 sequence: CASSLGDPAGETQYF. DNA for the CDR3: TGTGCCAGCAGCTTAGGGGACCCTGCCGGGGAGACCCAGTACTTC.

The genes are TRBV20-1 and TRBJ2-3; no firm D call. Germline CDR1 and CDR2: DFQATT and SNEGSKA (reference sequence). V was clipped by 5 bases and J by 3 bases, with 6 bases between them. This CDR3 is built from 11 residues. The CDR3 nucleotides read TGCAGTGCTGATAAGACAGATACGCAGTATTTT. Amino acid sequence: CSADKTDTQYF.

This clone was seen just once. This sequence joins TRBV29-1 and TRBJ2-5; D tentatively fits TRBD1 or TRBD2 (5 bases each). V was shortened by 5 bases and J by 5 bases, with 12 bases between the two germline ends. The CDR3 consists of 12 residues. In germline, CDR1 is SQVTM, CDR2 ANQGSEA. The CDR3 loop reads CSVLRETETQYF. In nucleotides, the CDR3 is TGCAGCGTTCTCAGGGAGACGGAGACCCAGTACTTC.

This sequence joins TRBV18 and TRBJ2-4; 8 nucleotides line up with TRBD1. CDR1 is KGHSH and CDR2 is LQKENI in the germline V gene. The CDR3 is 14 amino acids. J was trimmed by 8 bases and V by 3 bases; bases with no gene match: 6. Written as DNA, the CDR3 is TGTGCCAGCTCACCCTTTGACAGGGGAGACATTCAGTACTTC. It codes for CASSPFDRGDIQYF.

The chain has TRBV7-2 and TRBJ2-1, with D uncertain. Between the trimmed V and J ends, which lost 0 bases and 2 bases, there was a span of 8 bases. The V gene's germline CDR1 is SGHTA and CDR2 FQGNSA. The CDR3 has 15 amino acids. CDR3 coding DNA: TGTGCCAGCAGCTTAGCCCACGGACCCTACAATGAGCAGTTCTTC. This encodes CASSLAHGPYNEQFF.

The chain combines TRBV19 with TRBJ1-5; D call uncertain. The germline V and J ends were trimmed by 7 bases and 0 bases, with 10 bases remaining between them. Germline assignment: CDR1 LNHDA and CDR2 SQIVND (reference sequence). The CDR3 totals 14 residues. The CDR3 DNA sequence: TGTGCCAGTAATGGGTTCTATAGCAATCAGCCCCAGCATTTT. As protein: CASNGFYSNQPQHF.

The chain couples TRBV5-6 to TRBJ1-4; a weak D match, TRBD1 (6 bases). This CDR3 is 18 amino acids long. The germline gives CDR1 SGHDT, CDR2 YYEEEE. V was shortened by 3 bases and J by 4 bases, with 22 bases between the two germline ends. The CDR3 sequence: CASSSPRSLDSRNEKLFF. CDR3 DNA: TGTGCCAGCAGCTCCCCTCGGTCGTTGGACAGTCGTAATGAAAAACTGTTTTTT.

This clone was detected a few times. The chain uses TRBV27 and TRBJ1-6, with D uncertain. Germline-derived CDR1 and CDR2 are MNHEY and SMNVEV (reference sequence). The CDR3 length is 11 residues. Trimming took off 6 bases at V and 8 bases at J, with 5 bases between the two ends. The CDR3 nucleotides are TGTGCCAGCAGCCCTTATTCACCCCTCCACTTT. This gives the protein CASSPYSPLHF.

The CDR3 nucleotides read TGTGCCAGCGGGGGGAGGGGCTACACCTTC. Residues: CASGGRGYTF. The chain joins TRBV28 to TRBJ1-2; D is possibly TRBD1 (5 bases). Germline-derived CDR1 and CDR2 are MDHEN and SYDVKM. V was clipped by 8 bases and J by 8 bases, with 9 bases between them. The CDR3 runs to 10 residues.

The rearrangement joins TRBV28 to TRBJ2-2; 9 nucleotides match TRBD1. The V segment lost 6 bases and the J segment 7 bases; nucleotides outside the gene matches: 9. The CDR3 totals 15 residues. Germline V gives CDR1 MDHEN, CDR2 SYDVKM. This chain's CDR3 is CASSNTGTGIGELFF. The CDR3 nucleotides read TGTGCCAGCAGCAACACCGGGACAGGGATCGGGGAGCTGTTTTTT.

The gene calls are TRBV6-6 and TRBJ1-2; no definite D call. The CDR3 totals 14 residues. Germline loops: CDR1 MNHNY, CDR2 SVGAGI (reference sequence). V was trimmed by 2 bases and J by 7 bases, leaving 14 bases between them. The CDR3 sequence is CASSYTHDLRGYTF. As DNA, the CDR3 is TGTGCCAGCAGTTACACCCATGACTTGCGTGGCTACACCTTC.

This clone appeared once. Other DNA sequences in the same sample also yield this CDR3. The rearrangement links TRBV4-1 to TRBJ2-5, with 8 nucleotides matching TRBD2. Germline V gene sequence: CDR1 MGHRA, CDR2 YSYEKL. Unmatched junction bases numbered 9, after V lost 1 base and J lost 2 bases. The CDR3 has 17 residues. The CDR3 DNA follows: TGCGCCAGCAGCCAAGGGGGTCGGGGGGGTCTACAAGAGACCCAGTACTTC. This gives the protein CASSQGGRGGLQETQYF.

The chain joins TRBV7-9 to TRBJ1-1, with unresolved D. The germline V and J ends were trimmed by 5 bases and 3 bases, with 4 bases remaining between them. Germline-derived CDR1 and CDR2 are SEHNR and FQNEAQ (reference sequence). This CDR3 spans 11 amino acids. This CDR3 reads CASSHDTEAFF. DNA for the CDR3: TGTGCCAGCAGCCATGACACTGAAGCTTTCTTT.